This TCR beta chain was obtained from a study of OX40 agonist ivuxolimab in advanced cancers. The wider study: Partial responses were seen in three patients, one with hepatocellular carcinoma and two with cutaneous melanoma.

The study, taken as a whole, reports: CD8+ T cells (on average) carried more expanded clones than CD4+ T cells. Researchers did not determine the expanded peripheral T cells' antigen specificity.

Repertoires were generated with immunoSEQ multiplex PCR, while TCRdb's copy carries only in-frame clones and drops some. The repertoire consists of roughly 62,000 clones, with 90% to 95% occurring once and the leading ten covering 3% to 4%. The germline CDR1 and CDR2 sequences are MDHEN and SYDVKM. CDR3 size: 15 residues. The V gene end was trimmed by 4 bases and the J gene end by 5 bases; junction bases not matched to a gene: 6. Regarding this clone: What it binds is not known.

This receptor was taken from an adult with an advanced solid tumor such as melanoma, head and neck, liver or kidney cancer. This sequence joins TRBV28 and TRBJ2-5, with 11 bases matching TRBD1. The sequencing here drew on CD4+ or CD8+ T cells sorted from blood, taken in a trial of the OX40 agonist ivuxolimab. The DNA for the CDR3 is TGTGCCAGCAGTTCGCAGGACAGGGGGCTTGAGACCCAGTACTTC. Translation: CASSSQDRGLETQYF.